This T cell receptor beta chain was observed in a study of early T cells in non-severe SARS-CoV-2 infection. Overall study context: Chains stayed unpaired after sequencing of bulk RNA from unsorted whole blood.

Individually, cDNA molecules had unique molecular identifiers attached to them. Using its own MiXCR run on the 5' RACE reads, TCRdb lists one record per CDR3 protein. The sample has about 68,000 distinct CDR3 sequences, approximately 11% seen once. The study, taken as a whole, reports: A preference for anti-spike CD8 responses marked VDJdb matching, which missed private and CD4 specificities.

V shed 1 base and J 3 bases; nucleotides not matched to a gene: 7. The CDR3 extends over 18 amino acids. Germline V lookup: CDR1 SGHVS, CDR2 FQNEAQ. This clonotype has more than one count but fewer than ten. Its antigen remains unknown. V and J are TRBV7-8 and TRBJ2-6, with 9 bases that match TRBD2. The sequenced sample consisted of whole blood. This receptor was identified in an adult who was a healthcare worker with PCR-confirmed SARS-CoV-2 infection or an uninfected control (not recorded which). This CDR3 is CASSLDKREERGANVLTF. Here the CDR3 DNA reads TGTGCCAGCAGCTTAGATAAGCGGGAGGAACGTGGGGCCAACGTCCTGACTTTC.